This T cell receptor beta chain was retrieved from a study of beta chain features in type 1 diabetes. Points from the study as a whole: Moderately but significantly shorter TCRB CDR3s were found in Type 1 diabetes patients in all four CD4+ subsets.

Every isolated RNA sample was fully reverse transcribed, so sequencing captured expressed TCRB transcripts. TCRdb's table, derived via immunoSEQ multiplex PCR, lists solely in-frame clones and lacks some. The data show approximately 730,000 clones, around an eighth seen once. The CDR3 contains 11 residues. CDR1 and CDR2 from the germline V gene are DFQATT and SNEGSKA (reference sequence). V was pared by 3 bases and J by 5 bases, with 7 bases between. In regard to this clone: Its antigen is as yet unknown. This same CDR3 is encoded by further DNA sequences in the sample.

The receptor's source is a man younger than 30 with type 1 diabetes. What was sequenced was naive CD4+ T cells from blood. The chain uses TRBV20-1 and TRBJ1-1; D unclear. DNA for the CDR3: TGCAGTGCTAGCGATGGAACTGAAGCTTTCTTT. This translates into CSASDGTEAFF.